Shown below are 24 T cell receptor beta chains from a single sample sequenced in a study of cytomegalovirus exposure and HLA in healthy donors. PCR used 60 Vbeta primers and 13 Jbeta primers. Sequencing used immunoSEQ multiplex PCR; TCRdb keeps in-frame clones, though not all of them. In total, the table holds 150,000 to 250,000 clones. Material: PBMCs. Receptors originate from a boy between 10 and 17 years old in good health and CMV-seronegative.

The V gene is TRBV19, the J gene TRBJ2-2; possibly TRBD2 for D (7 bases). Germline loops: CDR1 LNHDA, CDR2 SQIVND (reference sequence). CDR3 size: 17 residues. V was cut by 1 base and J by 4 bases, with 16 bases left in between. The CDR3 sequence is CASSIGGAGGTTGELFF. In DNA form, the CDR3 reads TGTGCCAGTAGTATAGGGGGGGCCGGGGGGACCACCGGGGAGCTGTTTTTT.

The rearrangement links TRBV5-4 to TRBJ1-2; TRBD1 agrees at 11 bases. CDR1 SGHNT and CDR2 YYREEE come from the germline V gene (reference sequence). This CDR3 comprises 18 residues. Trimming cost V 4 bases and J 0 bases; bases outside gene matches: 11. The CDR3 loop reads CASSAGTGGSLSNYGYTF. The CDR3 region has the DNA TGTGCCAGCAGCGCCGGGACAGGGGGTTCACTTTCTAACTATGGCTACACCTTC.

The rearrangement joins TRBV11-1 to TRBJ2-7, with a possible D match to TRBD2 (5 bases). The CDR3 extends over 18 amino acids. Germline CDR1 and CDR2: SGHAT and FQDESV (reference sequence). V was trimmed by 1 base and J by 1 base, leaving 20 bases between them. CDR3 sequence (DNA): TGTGCCAGCAGCTTAGGGGCGCCCCTCAGCGGATTATCCTACGAGCAGTACTTC. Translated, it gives CASSLGAPLSGLSYEQYF.

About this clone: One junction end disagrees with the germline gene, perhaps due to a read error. CDR3 amino acids: CASSLIAGILSF. As DNA, the CDR3 is TGTGCCAGCAGTTTGATCGCCGGGATTCTTAGTTTT. This sequence joins TRBV28 and TRBJ1-4, with no clear D. Per germline, CDR1 MDHEN and CDR2 SYDVKM. The CDR3 contains 12 residues.

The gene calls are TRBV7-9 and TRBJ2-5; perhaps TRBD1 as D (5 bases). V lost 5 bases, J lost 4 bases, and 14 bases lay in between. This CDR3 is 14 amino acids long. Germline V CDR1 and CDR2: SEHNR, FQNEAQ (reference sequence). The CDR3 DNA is TGTGCCAGCAGCCTGATGGGGCAGTCAGAGACCCAGTACTTC. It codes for CASSLMGQSETQYF.

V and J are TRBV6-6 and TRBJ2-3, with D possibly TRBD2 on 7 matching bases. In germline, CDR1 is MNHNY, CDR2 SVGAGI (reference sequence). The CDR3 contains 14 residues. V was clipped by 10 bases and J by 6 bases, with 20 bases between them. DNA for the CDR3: TGTGCCACCTCGGGGGGCCAGGAGGTGGATACGCAGTATTTT. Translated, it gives CATSGGQEVDTQYF.

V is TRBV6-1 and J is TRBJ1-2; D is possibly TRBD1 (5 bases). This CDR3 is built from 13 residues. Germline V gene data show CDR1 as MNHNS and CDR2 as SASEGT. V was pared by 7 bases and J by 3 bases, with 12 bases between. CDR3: CASNPAGDYGYTF. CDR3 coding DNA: TGTGCCAGCAACCCCGCGGGGGACTATGGCTACACCTTC.

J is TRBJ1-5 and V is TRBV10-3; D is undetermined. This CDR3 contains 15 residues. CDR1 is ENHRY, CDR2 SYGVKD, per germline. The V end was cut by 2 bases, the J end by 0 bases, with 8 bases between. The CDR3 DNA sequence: TGTGCCATCAGTGAGGTGGCGGTTAGCAATCAGCCCCAGCATTTT. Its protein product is CAISEVAVSNQPQHF.

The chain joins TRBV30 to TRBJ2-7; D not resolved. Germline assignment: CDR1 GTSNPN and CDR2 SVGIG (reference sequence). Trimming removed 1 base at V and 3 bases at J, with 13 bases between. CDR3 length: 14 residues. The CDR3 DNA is TGTGCCTGGAGTGACGTAAGTCAGTACTACGAGCAGTACTTC. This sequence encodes CAWSDVSQYYEQYF.

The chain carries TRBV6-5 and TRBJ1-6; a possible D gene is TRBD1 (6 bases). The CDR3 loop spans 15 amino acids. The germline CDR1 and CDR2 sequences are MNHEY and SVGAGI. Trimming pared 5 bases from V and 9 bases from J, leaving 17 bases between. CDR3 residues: CASSTILTGSSPLHF. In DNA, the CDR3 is TGTGCCAGCAGTACAATTCTCACAGGGAGTTCACCCCTCCACTTT.

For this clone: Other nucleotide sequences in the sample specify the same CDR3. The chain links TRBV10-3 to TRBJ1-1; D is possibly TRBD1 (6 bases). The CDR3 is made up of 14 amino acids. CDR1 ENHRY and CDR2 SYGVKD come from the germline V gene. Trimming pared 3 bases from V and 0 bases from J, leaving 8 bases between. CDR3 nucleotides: TGTGCCATCAGTGAAGGGGGGGTGAACACTGAAGCTTTCTTT. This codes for CAISEGGVNTEAFF.

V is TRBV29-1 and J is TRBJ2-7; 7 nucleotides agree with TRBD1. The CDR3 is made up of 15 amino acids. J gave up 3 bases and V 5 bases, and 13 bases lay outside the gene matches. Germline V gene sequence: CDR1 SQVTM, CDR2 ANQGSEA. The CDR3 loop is CSVLPSGTVNYEQYF. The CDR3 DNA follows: TGCAGCGTTCTTCCCTCCGGGACAGTGAACTACGAGCAGTACTTC.

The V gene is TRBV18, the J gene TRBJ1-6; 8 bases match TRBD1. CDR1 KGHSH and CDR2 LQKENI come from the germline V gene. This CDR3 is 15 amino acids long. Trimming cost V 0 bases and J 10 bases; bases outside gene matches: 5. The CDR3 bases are TGTGCCAGCTCACCACCGGGGGCAGGGGGCTCACCCCTCCACTTT. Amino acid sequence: CASSPPGAGGSPLHF. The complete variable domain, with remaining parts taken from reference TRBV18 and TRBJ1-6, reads NAGVMQNPRHLVRRRGQEARLRCSPMKGHSHVYWYRQLPEEGLKFMVYLQKENIIDESGMPKERFSAEFPKEGPSILRIQQVVRGDSAAYFCASSPPGAGGSPLHFGNGTRLTVT.

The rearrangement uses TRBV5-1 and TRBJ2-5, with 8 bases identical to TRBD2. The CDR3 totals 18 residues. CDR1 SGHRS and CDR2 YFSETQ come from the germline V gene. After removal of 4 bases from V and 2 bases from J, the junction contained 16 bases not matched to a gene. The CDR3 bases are TGCGCCAGCAGCAGCCGTTTTAGCGGGGCCTCGGGGCAAGAGACCCAGTACTTC. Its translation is CASSSRFSGASGQETQYF.

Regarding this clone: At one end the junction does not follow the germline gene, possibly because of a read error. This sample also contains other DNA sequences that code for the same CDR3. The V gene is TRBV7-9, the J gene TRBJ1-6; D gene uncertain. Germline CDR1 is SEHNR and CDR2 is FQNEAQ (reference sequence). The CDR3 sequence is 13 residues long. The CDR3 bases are TGTGCCAGCAGCGACTACGATAATTCGCCCCTCCACTTT. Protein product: CASSDYDNSPLHF. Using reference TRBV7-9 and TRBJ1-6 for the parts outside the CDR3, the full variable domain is DTGVSQNPRHKITKRGQNVTFRCDPISEHNRLYWYRQTLGQGPEFLTYFQNEAQLEKSRLLSDRFSAERPKGSFSTLEIQRTEQGDSAMYLCASSDYDNSPLHFGNGTRLTVT.

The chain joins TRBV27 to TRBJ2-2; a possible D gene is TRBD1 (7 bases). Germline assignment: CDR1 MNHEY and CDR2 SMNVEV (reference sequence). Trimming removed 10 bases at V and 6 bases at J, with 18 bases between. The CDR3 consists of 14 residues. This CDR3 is CATGGGLSPGELFF. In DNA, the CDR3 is TGTGCCACTGGAGGGGGCTTATCCCCCGGGGAGCTGTTTTTT.

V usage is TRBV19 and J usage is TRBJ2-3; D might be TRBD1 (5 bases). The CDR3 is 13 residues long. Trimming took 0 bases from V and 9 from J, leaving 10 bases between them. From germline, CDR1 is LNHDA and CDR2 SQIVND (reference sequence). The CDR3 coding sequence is TGTGCCAGTAGTATAGAAGACAGCGCCACGCAGTATTTT. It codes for CASSIEDSATQYF.

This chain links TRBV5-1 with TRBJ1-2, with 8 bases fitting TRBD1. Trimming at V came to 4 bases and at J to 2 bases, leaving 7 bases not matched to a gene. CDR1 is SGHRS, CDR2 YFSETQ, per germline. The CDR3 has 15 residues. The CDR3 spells CASSPGQVINYGYTF. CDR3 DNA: TGCGCCAGCAGCCCGGGACAGGTCATAAACTATGGCTACACCTTC.

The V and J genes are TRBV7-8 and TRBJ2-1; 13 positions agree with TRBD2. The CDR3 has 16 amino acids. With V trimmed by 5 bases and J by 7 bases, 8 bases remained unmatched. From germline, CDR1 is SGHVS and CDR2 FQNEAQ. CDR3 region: CASSPRTSGGGNEQFF. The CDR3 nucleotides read TGTGCCAGCAGCCCTCGGACTAGCGGGGGTGGGAATGAGCAGTTCTTC. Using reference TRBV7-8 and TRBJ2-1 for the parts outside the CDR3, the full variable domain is GAGVSQSPRYKVAKRGQDVALRCDPISGHVSLFWYQQALGQGPEFLTYFQNEAQLDKSGLPSDRFFAERPEGSVSTLKIQRTQQEDSAVYLCASSPRTSGGGNEQFFGPGTRLTVL.

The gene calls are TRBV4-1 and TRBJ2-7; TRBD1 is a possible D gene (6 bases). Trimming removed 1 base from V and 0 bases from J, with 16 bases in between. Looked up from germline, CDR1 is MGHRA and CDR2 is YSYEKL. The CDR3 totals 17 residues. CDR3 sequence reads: CASSQVFRVRGSYEQYF. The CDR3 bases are TGCGCCAGCAGCCAAGTGTTCCGGGTCAGGGGCTCCTACGAGCAGTACTTC.

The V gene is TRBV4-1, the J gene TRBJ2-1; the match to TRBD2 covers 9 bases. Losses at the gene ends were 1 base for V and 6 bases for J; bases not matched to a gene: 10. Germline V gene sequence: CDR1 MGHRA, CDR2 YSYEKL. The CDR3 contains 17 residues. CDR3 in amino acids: CASSQAQSSGVGNEQFF. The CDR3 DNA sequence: TGCGCCAGCAGCCAAGCTCAGTCTAGCGGGGTGGGCAATGAGCAGTTCTTC.

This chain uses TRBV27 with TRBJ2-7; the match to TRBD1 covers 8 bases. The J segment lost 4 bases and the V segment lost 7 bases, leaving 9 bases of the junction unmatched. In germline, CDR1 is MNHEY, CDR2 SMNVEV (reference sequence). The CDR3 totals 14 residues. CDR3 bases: TGTGCCAGCAAGAGGCAGGGGGCAACGTACGAGCAGTACTTC. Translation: CASKRQGATYEQYF.

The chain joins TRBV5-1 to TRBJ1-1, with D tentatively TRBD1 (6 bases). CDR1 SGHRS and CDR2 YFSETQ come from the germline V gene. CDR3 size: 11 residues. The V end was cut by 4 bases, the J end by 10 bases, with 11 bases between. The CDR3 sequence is CASSSGGRAFF. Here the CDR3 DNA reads TGCGCCAGCAGCAGTGGGGGCCGAGCTTTCTTT.

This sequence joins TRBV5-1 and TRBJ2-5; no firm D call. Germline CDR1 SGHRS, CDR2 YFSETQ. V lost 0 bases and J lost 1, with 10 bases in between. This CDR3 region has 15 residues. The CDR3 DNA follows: TGCGCCAGCAGCTTGGCTGATATCGGCCAAGAGACCCAGTACTTC. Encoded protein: CASSLADIGQETQYF.